Below are 26 T cell receptor beta chains sequenced from a single sample in a study of shared clonotypes between healthy human individuals. TCRdb keeps only in-frame clones here, not all; method: immunoSEQ multiplex PCR. The table has more than 1.2 million clones, less than 99% seen once. The sequencing input was naive CD4+ T cells sorted from blood. The subset is: CD45RA+ positively selected. These receptors were collected from a man aged 30 to 39 in good health.

The chain carries TRBV10-3 and TRBJ2-2; D perhaps matches TRBD2 (5 bases). The CDR3 spans 13 residues. Germline V gives CDR1 ENHRY, CDR2 SYGVKD. V dropped 11 bases and J dropped 4 bases, with 14 bases sitting between them. CDR3 region: CALRVVSTGELFF. CDR3 bases: TGTGCCCTGCGGGTAGTGAGCACCGGGGAGCTGTTTTTT.

The J gene is TRBJ1-1, the V gene TRBV5-1; D may be TRBD1 (5 bases). V was shortened by 6 bases and J by 1 base, with 13 bases between the two germline ends. The CDR3 is 14 amino acids. Germline V gene sequence: CDR1 SGHRS, CDR2 YFSETQ. CDR3: CASTPRQGNTEAFF. The CDR3 region has the DNA TGCGCCAGCACCCCTCGTCAGGGGAACACTGAAGCTTTCTTT.

The V and J genes are TRBV11-2 and TRBJ2-3, with 8 nucleotides matching TRBD2. From germline, CDR1 is SGHAT and CDR2 FQNNGV. V was clipped by 5 bases and J by 7 bases; unmatched bases: 17. The CDR3 is 17 residues long. CDR3 protein: CASSPPRGSGAAYTQYF. CDR3 bases: TGTGCCAGCAGCCCCCCCCGTGGTAGCGGGGCCGCCTATACGCAGTATTTT. The whole variable domain, filled in from reference TRBV11-2 and TRBJ2-3, reads EAGVAQSPRYKIIEKRQSVAFWCNPISGHATLYWYQQILGQGPKLLIQFQNNGVVDDSQLPKDRFSAERLKGVDSTLKIQPAKLEDSAVYLCASSPPRGSGAAYTQYFGPGTRLTVL.

The CDR3 spells CASSGDSPSPYGYTF. The DNA for the CDR3 is TGTGCCAGCAGTGGGGACAGCCCGTCACCCTATGGCTACACCTTC. V gene TRBV6-4 combines with J gene TRBJ1-2, with TRBD1 matching 7 bases. Per germline, CDR1 MRHNA and CDR2 SNTAGT. The CDR3 runs 15 residues. J was trimmed by 4 bases and V by 4 bases; bases with no gene match: 9.

The rearrangement joins TRBV7-2 to TRBJ2-7, with D unclear. CDR1 and CDR2 (germline): SGHTA, FQGNSA. CDR3 size: 13 residues. Trimming left V 3 bases short and J 3 bases short, with 9 bases between. The CDR3 DNA follows: TGTGCCAGCAGCTTTCCTGAGAGCTACGAGCAGTACTTC. As protein: CASSFPESYEQYF.

This chain joins TRBV5-1 and TRBJ2-7; D is possibly TRBD1 or TRBD2 (6 bases each). Germline CDR1 SGHRS, CDR2 YFSETQ. The V and J ends lost 3 bases and 3 bases respectively, with 16 bases between them. The length of the CDR3 is 15 residues. The CDR3 bases are TGCGCCAGCAGCTCGCCGAAGGGGGGCTACTACGAGCAGTACTTC. It codes for CASSSPKGGYYEQYF. The full variable domain, in which reference TRBV5-1 and TRBJ2-7 provide the parts outside the CDR3, is KAGVTQTPRYLIKTRGQQVTLSCSPISGHRSVSWYQQTPGQGLQFLFEYFSETQRNKGNFPGRFSGRQFSNSRSEMNVSTLELGDSALYLCASSSPKGGYYEQYFGPGTRLTVT.

The chain is built from TRBV6-5 and TRBJ2-7; unclear D gene. There are 14 residues in the CDR3. Germline CDR1 MNHEY, CDR2 SVGAGI. Trimming shortened V by 0 bases and J by 3 bases, and 9 bases separated the two germline ends. The CDR3 DNA sequence: TGTGCCAGCAGTTACTCCGGTAGTTTCTACGAGCAGTACTTC. It encodes CASSYSGSFYEQYF.

This rearrangement joins TRBV9 to TRBJ2-1; 10 nucleotides agree with TRBD2. V shed 0 bases and J 9 bases; nucleotides not matched to a gene: 6. The germline CDR1 and CDR2 sequences are SGDLS and YYNGEE. CDR3 size: 15 residues. CDR3 nucleotides: TGTGCCAGCAGCGTAGAAGCGGGAGGGCCTCGTGAGCAGTTCTTC. Residues: CASSVEAGGPREQFF.

The chain couples TRBV4-3 to TRBJ2-1; D remains ambiguous. The CDR3 has 15 residues. In germline, CDR1 is LGHNA, CDR2 YSLEER. Trimming took 1 base from V and 5 from J, leaving 12 bases between them. The DNA for the CDR3 is TGCGCCAGCAGCCAAGTAACGGGTGAAAACAATGAGCAGTTCTTC. This gives the protein CASSQVTGENNEQFF.

This chain uses TRBV5-6 with TRBJ2-7; 16 bases map to TRBD2. CDR3 size: 18 residues. V trimming: 4 bases; J trimming: 7 bases; junction bases outside the gene matches: 14. Germline CDR1 reads SGHDT; CDR2 reads YYEEEE. CDR3 bases: TGTGCCAGCAGCCCGGAGGGGACTAGCGGGAGGGCCTTTGGTGAGCAGTACTTC. Protein product: CASSPEGTSGRAFGEQYF.

Of note for this clone: At the DNA level, this CDR3 is encoded by other sequences in the same sample as well. This chain joins TRBV9 and TRBJ2-1; 8 positions agree with TRBD2. V lost 0 bases and J lost 5; bases outside the gene matches: 4. In germline, CDR1 is SGDLS, CDR2 YYNGEE. The CDR3 loop spans 15 amino acids. The CDR3 is CASSVAGGPNNEQFF. The CDR3 coding sequence is TGTGCCAGCAGCGTAGCGGGGGGGCCAAACAATGAGCAGTTCTTC.

For this clone: A read error may be the cause here, since a much bigger clone is one base away. In the same sample, other DNA sequences code for this CDR3. The genes are TRBV18 and TRBJ2-5; no definite D call. Trimming took off 2 bases at V and 4 bases at J, with 2 bases between the two ends. The germline gives CDR1 KGHSH, CDR2 LQKENI. CDR3 length: 11 amino acids. The CDR3 nucleotides read TGTGCCAGCTCACCAATAGAGACCCAGTACTTC. This sequence encodes CASSPIETQYF.

This chain connects TRBV12-5 to TRBJ1-2; D unresolved. The CDR3 has 19 amino acids. The V end was cut by 0 bases, the J end by 6 bases, with 26 bases between. Germline lookup yields CDR1 LGHNT and CDR2 FRNRAP. The CDR3 sequence is CASGLVSPPGSPLVDGYTF. The CDR3 coding sequence is TGTGCTAGTGGTTTGGTATCCCCTCCGGGGTCTCCATTAGTGGATGGCTACACCTTC.

The genes are TRBV28 and TRBJ2-1, with 14 positions matching TRBD2. The CDR3 consists of 15 residues. Germline CDR1 MDHEN, CDR2 SYDVKM. Losses at the gene ends were 6 bases for V and 7 bases for J; bases not matched to a gene: 5. DNA of the CDR3: TGTGCCAGCAGAGGACTAGCGGGAGGTCGGAATGAGCAGTTCTTC. It encodes CASRGLAGGRNEQFF. The full variable domain, its missing parts supplied by reference TRBV28 and TRBJ2-1, is DVKVTQSSRYLVKRTGEKVFLECVQDMDHENMFWYRQDPGLGLRLIYFSYDVKMKEKGDIPEGYSVSREKKERFSLILESASTNQTSMYLCASRGLAGGRNEQFFGPGTRLTVL.

The chain is built from TRBV25-1 and TRBJ2-7; perhaps TRBD2 as D (5 bases). Germline lookup yields CDR1 MGHDK and CDR2 SYGVNS. This CDR3 contains 12 residues. V lost 5 bases, J lost 3 bases, and 8 bases lay in between. The CDR3 here is CASSPSGYEQYF. Here the CDR3 DNA reads TGTGCCAGCAGTCCGAGCGGCTACGAGCAGTACTTC.

The chain employs TRBV11-1 and TRBJ2-2; D is undetermined. Germline V gene lookup returns CDR1 SGHAT and CDR2 FQDESV (reference sequence). The CDR3 extends over 15 amino acids. V gave up 4 bases and J gave up 1 base, with 10 bases separating them. CDR3 bases: TGTGCCAGCAGCTCCCTGCAGATGAACACCGGGGAGCTGTTTTTT. This gives the protein CASSSLQMNTGELFF.

J is TRBJ1-5 and V is TRBV7-9, with unresolved D. V lost 5 bases and J lost 4, with 12 bases in between. From germline, CDR1 is SEHNR and CDR2 FQNEAQ (reference sequence). This CDR3 spans 14 amino acids. Here the CDR3 reads CASSLDLGNQPQHF. CDR3 in DNA: TGTGCCAGCAGCCTAGACTTAGGGAATCAGCCCCAGCATTTT.

The chain links TRBV19 to TRBJ1-2, with D possibly matching TRBD1 (6 bases). Germline V gene data show CDR1 as LNHDA and CDR2 as SQIVND (reference sequence). The CDR3 has 15 amino acids. Trimming left V 4 bases short and J 1 base short, with 13 bases between. CDR3 loop: CASSTRTEDNYGYTF. The CDR3 bases are TGTGCCAGTAGTACCCGGACAGAAGATAACTATGGCTACACCTTC.

The V and J genes are TRBV4-3 and TRBJ2-3; 9 bases line up with TRBD2. V shed 0 bases, J shed 10 bases, and the junction held 8 bases outside the gene matches. Germline V gene data show CDR1 as LGHNA and CDR2 as YSLEER. The CDR3 contains 15 residues. CDR3 protein: CASSQDASGAAPQYF. For the CDR3, the DNA is TGCGCCAGCAGCCAAGATGCTAGCGGGGCAGCTCCGCAGTATTTT.

Details on this clone: Additional DNA sequences in this sample encode the identical CDR3. This chain uses TRBV5-4 with TRBJ2-7, with no clear D. With 3 bases removed from V and 2 bases from J, the gap between germline ends came to 3 bases. This CDR3 spans 11 amino acids. Germline CDR1 SGHNT, CDR2 YYREEE (reference sequence). As DNA, the CDR3 is TGTGCCAGCAGCTCGACCTACGAGCAGTACTTC. Translated: CASSSTYEQYF.

The gene calls are TRBV7-2 and TRBJ2-1; D not certain. Germline values: CDR1 SGHTA, CDR2 FQGNSA. The CDR3 totals 15 residues. The germline V and J ends were trimmed by 7 bases and 7 bases, with 20 bases remaining between them. CDR3 DNA sequence: TGTGCCAGCACCTTCACGCCTGTGACTGGGAATGAGCAGTTCTTC. Its translation is CASTFTPVTGNEQFF.

The chain combines TRBV11-2 with TRBJ2-7; D gene uncertain. Germline CDR1 reads SGHAT; CDR2 reads FQNNGV. The CDR3 loop spans 14 amino acids. Between the trimmed V and J ends, which lost 0 bases and 5 bases, there was a span of 11 bases. In nucleotides, the CDR3 is TGTGCCAGCAGCTTAGAAGTGGGGATCCACGAGCAGTACTTC. Residues: CASSLEVGIHEQYF.

The chain combines TRBV5-1 with TRBJ2-7, with 10 bases matching TRBD2. The CDR3 contains 15 residues. V was pared by 7 bases and J by 3 bases, with 10 bases of the junction left unmatched. Germline loops: CDR1 SGHRS, CDR2 YFSETQ. CDR3 in amino acids: CASRPLAGARYEQYF. The CDR3 DNA reads as TGCGCCAGCCGCCCGCTAGCGGGAGCGCGCTACGAGCAGTACTTC. Together with reference TRBV5-1 and TRBJ2-7, the CDR3 gives the full variable domain: KAGVTQTPRYLIKTRGQQVTLSCSPISGHRSVSWYQQTPGQGLQFLFEYFSETQRNKGNFPGRFSGRQFSNSRSEMNVSTLELGDSALYLCASRPLAGARYEQYFGPGTRLTVT.

The chain has TRBV19 and TRBJ1-3; the D is unclear. This CDR3 is 12 amino acids long. V gave up 7 bases and J gave up 2 bases, with 6 bases separating them. The germline V gene encodes CDR1 LNHDA and CDR2 SQIVND (reference sequence). The CDR3: CASNHAGNTIYF. In DNA form, the CDR3 reads TGTGCCAGTAACCACGCTGGAAACACCATATATTTT.

The sample holds one count of this clone. The chain couples TRBV27 to TRBJ2-7; TRBD2 agrees at 10 bases. The CDR3 loop spans 15 amino acids. Germline CDR1 reads MNHEY; CDR2 reads SMNVEV (reference sequence). With 5 bases clipped from V and 6 bases from J, the junction kept 10 bases outside the gene matches. The CDR3 DNA is TGTGCCAGCAGTAGAGCGGGAGGGGGTTCCCTCGAGCAGTACTTC. The encoded protein is CASSRAGGGSLEQYF.

The genes are TRBV29-1 and TRBJ2-3; maybe TRBD1 (7 bases). Germline V CDR1 and CDR2: SQVTM, ANQGSEA. This CDR3 is 13 amino acids long. Trimming took off 6 bases at V and 2 bases at J, with 12 bases between the two ends. The CDR3: CSVDREVTDTQYF. As DNA, the CDR3 is TGCAGCGTCGACAGGGAGGTCACAGATACGCAGTATTTT.